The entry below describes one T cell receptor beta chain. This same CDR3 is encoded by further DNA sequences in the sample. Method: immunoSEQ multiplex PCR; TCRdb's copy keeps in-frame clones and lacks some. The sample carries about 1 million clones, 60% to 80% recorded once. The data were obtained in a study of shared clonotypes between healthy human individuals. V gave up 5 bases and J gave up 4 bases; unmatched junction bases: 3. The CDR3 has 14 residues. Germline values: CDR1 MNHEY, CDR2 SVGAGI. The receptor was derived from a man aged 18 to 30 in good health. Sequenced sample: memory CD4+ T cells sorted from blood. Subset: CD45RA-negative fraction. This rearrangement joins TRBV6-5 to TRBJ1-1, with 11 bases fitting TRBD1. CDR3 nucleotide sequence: TGTGCCAGCAGTACCGGGACAGGGGGCACTGAAGCTTTCTTT. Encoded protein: CASSTGTGGTEAFF.